Listed here is a single T cell receptor (beta chain). This clone was detected only a few times. Its antigen specificity is not known. The input lacks base qualities; no much larger clone sits a single base away. These data come from a study of graft-versus-host responses after intestinal transplantation (dated by TCRdb to the early 2020s). Notes on the research overall: The transplants that recipients received were multivisceral, liver-intestinal, or isolated intestinal. Anti-thymocyte globulin induction was given to all recipients, followed by maintenance tacrolimus and steroids for around three years. After intestinal transplantation, graft-versus-host and host-versus-graft alloreactive T cell clones were followed in the graft, circulation and bone marrow using bulk TCR-beta CDR3 sequencing. To identify alloreactive clones, pre-transplant mixed lymphocyte reaction products were sequenced and compared with unstimulated pre-transplant donor and recipient T cells. A cohort of about 26 intestinal transplant recipients, including one retransplant, was enrolled, and a few patients lacking pretransplant specimens were excluded. A peak of at least 4% donor T cells among recipient peripheral blood mononuclear cells was the definition used for donor T cell macrochimerism. Instead of going to the commercial service, samples from a few later patients were sequenced in-house on an Illumina MiSeq and processed with MiXCR.

The research as a whole found: GvH clones were detected in recipient bone marrow, and some appeared earlier in ileal mucosa or blood, consistent with an intestinal mucosal origin. Patients with donor T cell macrochimerism had high GvH to HvG T cell clonal ratios in their allografts. The relatively low number and heterogeneity of intestinal transplant patients limited the conclusions. Early after transplant, declines in HvG clones were associated with peak levels of circulating GvH clones.

Libraries were prepared through the immunoSEQ multiplex PCR assay. In most patients, genomic DNA was isolated using the Qiagen DNeasy Blood and Tissue Kit and sent frozen to Adaptive Biotechnologies for TCR sequencing. Adaptive Biotechnologies carried out high-throughput TCR-beta CDR3 sequencing of genomic DNA for most patients. In the paper's pipeline: Adaptive's ImmunoSEQ software was the source of the TCR sequencing data for around 20 patients, while three other patients were processed with MiXCR and VDJtools. To correct CD4 versus CD8 sorting errors, any sequence found in both subsets at a frequency ratio below 5:1 was removed. CDR3 nucleotide sequences shared by donor and recipient were removed because the origin of these sequences could not be assigned. To be classed as alloreactive, a clone needed at least 2-fold expansion over unstimulated cells and a minimum CFSE-low frequency of 0.002% (template counts) or 0.001% (read counts). Clones were considered mappable if detected in sequenced pre-transplant spleen, lymph node, or MLR CFSE-low populations of the donor or recipient. The cumulative frequency of alloreactive clones was calculated as a percentage of all sequences, weighted by copy number. TCRdb limited this immuneACCESS table to in-frame rearrangements with V and J called. A share of clones is missing; checked studies link under half to unresolved V genes, and the rest is unexplained. That table furnishes V, J and clone size, whereas the DNA furnished D and trimming. The sample records 90,000 to 100,000 clones, roughly nine tenths of which are singletons. Together, the top ten hold 0.5% of the sample.

Explained via the paper, the time point label denotes: cells obtained before transplantation from donor or recipient. CD3+CD4+ and CD3+CD8+ populations were FACS-sorted from unstimulated pre-transplant donor and recipient cells taken from spleen or lymph nodes. From the cysteine through the phenylalanine, the CDR3 covers 13 amino acids. Just CDR3 DNA is preserved here, 39 bases in frame from base 1. The junction carries 5 bases between V and J, which are trimmed by 2 bases and 0 bases respectively. Based on the germline V gene (reference sequence), the CDR1 and CDR2 sequences are GTSNPN and SVGIG. The chain uses TRBV30 and TRBJ1-3, with no confidently assigned D gene. The receptor's source is a human donor who received an intestinal transplant. Sequencing used unstimulated CD8+ T cells sorted from spleen or lymph node cells, obtained before intestinal transplant. For the CDR3, the sequence is CAWSSSSGNTIYF. The DNA reads TGTGCCTGGAGTTCCTCCTCTGGAAACACCATATATTTT.